This TCR beta chain was profiled in a study of blood T cell repertoires in COVID-19. Original analysis: Using reference gene primer amplification, nucleated cell counts were estimated. Clones were read by immunoSEQ multiplex PCR, and TCRdb kept only the in-frame ones, dropping some. V and J calls and clone size come straight from that table; D and trimming were deduced from the DNA. The data show approximately 200,000 clones, about 91% seen once. This clone was picked up a small number of times. The sequencing sample was made of peripheral blood. This clonotype originated in a woman aged 25 to 39 with acute or convalescent COVID-19.

CDR3 nucleotide sequence: TGTGCCAGCAGTGGTAGTTCGCGGAAAGAGACCCAGTACTTC. It encodes CASSGSSRKETQYF. V gene TRBV2 combines with J gene TRBJ2-5; D remains ambiguous. CDR3 length equals 14 residues. Trimming removed 4 bases from V and 3 bases from J, with 12 bases in between. Germline V gives CDR1 SNHLY, CDR2 FYNNEI. Full variable domain (remainder filled in from reference TRBV2 and TRBJ2-5): EPEVTQTPSHQVTQMGQEVILRCVPISNHLYFYWYRQILGQKVEFLVSFYNNEISEKSEIFDDQFSVERPDGSNFTLKIRSTKLEDSAMYFCASSGSSRKETQYFGPGTRLLVL.